Each of the 9 T cell receptor beta chains below was sequenced from the same sample in a study of blood T cell repertoires in COVID-19. Measured with immunoSEQ multiplex PCR; TCRdb has only the in-frame clones, and not every one. The sample holds around 250,000 clones, 84% seen once. The source material was peripheral blood. The receptors come from a woman in her thirties or forties who had recovered from COVID-19.

This chain uses TRBV2 with TRBJ2-3; the match to TRBD2 covers 8 bases. CDR3 length: 13 amino acids. V shed 3 bases and J 12 bases; nucleotides not matched to a gene: 8. Germline assignment: CDR1 SNHLY and CDR2 FYNNEI. The CDR3 reads CASSEDGGAAQYF. The CDR3 nucleotides read TGTGCCAGCAGTGAGGACGGGGGGGCCGCACAGTATTTT.

This chain joins TRBV2 and TRBJ2-1; perhaps TRBD2 as D (5 bases). Trimming stripped 8 bases from V and 0 bases from J, with 14 bases between. The CDR3 length is 15 residues. Germline CDR1 SNHLY, CDR2 FYNNEI. This chain's CDR3 is CASQLGLSSYNEQFF. CDR3 DNA: TGTGCCAGCCAGTTAGGACTCAGCTCCTACAATGAGCAGTTCTTC.

The J gene is TRBJ2-2, the V gene TRBV2; 7 bases are shared with TRBD2. This CDR3 comprises 14 residues. Germline loops: CDR1 SNHLY, CDR2 FYNNEI. Unmatched junction bases numbered 9, after V lost 11 bases and J lost 3 bases. This CDR3 reads CAGSGARDTGELFF. CDR3 DNA: TGTGCCGGAAGCGGGGCCCGAGACACCGGGGAGCTGTTTTTT.

The chain has TRBV15 and TRBJ2-1, with 10 nucleotides matching TRBD2. The V and J ends lost 0 bases and 10 bases, in that order; junction bases with no gene match: 9. The CDR3 totals 16 residues. CDR1 is LNHNV, CDR2 YYDKDF, per germline (reference sequence). The CDR3: CATSRDGLAGAREQFF. The CDR3 bases are TGTGCCACCAGCAGAGATGGGCTAGCGGGGGCCCGAGAGCAGTTCTTC.

V is TRBV18 and J is TRBJ2-2, with 11 bases aligning to TRBD2. Losses at the gene ends were 4 bases for V and 1 base for J; bases not matched to a gene: 2. Germline V gene sequence: CDR1 KGHSH, CDR2 LQKENI. This CDR3 comprises 16 residues. CDR3 residues: CASSQLAGVNTGELFF. Written as DNA, the CDR3 is TGTGCCAGCTCACAACTAGCGGGGGTGAACACCGGGGAGCTGTTTTTT.

This clone was detected a few times. This chain uses TRBV19 with TRBJ1-5, with TRBD1 as a possible D gene (5 bases). CDR1 and CDR2 (germline): LNHDA, SQIVND (reference sequence). V lost 4 bases and J 0 bases, leaving 10 bases between the germline ends. CDR3 length: 15 residues. The CDR3 nucleotides are TGTGCCAGTAGTAAGGGGCGATATAGCAATCAGCCCCAGCATTTT. It specifies CASSKGRYSNQPQHF.

J is TRBJ2-7 and V is TRBV5-6, with TRBD2 as a possible D gene (5 bases). V was cut by 2 bases and J by 6 bases, with 12 bases left in between. Germline CDR1 reads SGHDT; CDR2 reads YYEEEE. This CDR3 is built from 13 residues. CDR3 sequence (DNA): TGTGCCAGCAGCTTTTCGATTGAGGGCGAGCAGTACTTC. This sequence encodes CASSFSIEGEQYF.

V gene TRBV5-4 combines with J gene TRBJ2-2, with 10 bases identical to TRBD1. Germline V CDR1 and CDR2: SGHNT, YYREEE (reference sequence). V lost 4 bases and J lost 4; bases outside the gene matches: 7. The CDR3 consists of 16 residues. The CDR3 sequence: CASSLGGQGSTGELFF. Written as DNA, the CDR3 is TGTGCCAGCAGCCTGGGGGGACAGGGGTCCACCGGGGAGCTGTTTTTT.

The gene calls are TRBV30 and TRBJ1-1; D is possibly TRBD1 (6 bases). CDR3 size: 15 residues. With 4 bases removed from V and 1 base from J, the gap between germline ends came to 16 bases. In germline, CDR1 is GTSNPN, CDR2 SVGIG (reference sequence). Here the CDR3 reads CAWNPPARGNTEAFF. DNA for the CDR3: TGTGCCTGGAACCCTCCCGCCAGGGGGAACACTGAAGCTTTCTTT.